This T cell receptor beta chain was recorded in a study of PD-1 blockade in classical Hodgkin lymphoma. In the study overall: Patients received nivolumab 3 mg/kg intravenously every 2 weeks.

Generated by immunoSEQ multiplex PCR, the TCRdb table keeps only in-frame clones and is missing some. This table has 13,000 or so clones, about four fifths appearing once. Time point meaning: cycle 4 day 1 (C4D1), after more than five weeks of nivolumab. Each patient relapsed following autologous stem cell transplantation, and prior brentuximab vedotin exposure differed. Germline V gene lookup returns CDR1 MNHNS and CDR2 SASEGT. Trimming removed 8 bases from V and 4 bases from J, with 3 bases in between. CDR3 length: 10 residues. The source was peripheral blood mononuclear cells (PBMCs), collected before the fourth cycle of nivolumab. This rearrangement joins TRBV6-1 to TRBJ2-4; D remains unclear. This receptor was identified in a human donor with classical Hodgkin lymphoma. CDR3 in amino acids: CASEKNIQYF. The CDR3, as DNA: TGTGCCAGCGAGAAAAACATTCAGTACTTC.